A single sample is the source of the 2 T cell receptor beta chains below, sequenced in a study of cytomegalovirus exposure and HLA in healthy donors. A multiplex PCR was run with 60 Vbeta primers and 13 Jbeta primers. Libraries were prepared by immunoSEQ multiplex PCR; TCRdb keeps only in-frame clonotypes and omits some of them. The sample carries about 93,000 clones, around 78% recorded once. Sequenced: PBMCs. Receptors originate from a man aged 30-40 years in good health and CMV-seronegative.

The chain joins TRBV7-9 to TRBJ2-7; the D gene is possibly TRBD2 (5 bases). CDR3 size: 14 residues. Germline CDR1 is SEHNR and CDR2 is FQNEAQ (reference sequence). Trimming left V 1 base short and J 3 bases short, with 10 bases between. CDR3 DNA sequence: TGTGCCAGCAGCTTAGACGGGGTGAACTACGAGCAGTACTTC. Its protein product is CASSLDGVNYEQYF.

This chain joins TRBV7-2 and TRBJ1-5; no definite D call. Trimming shortened V by 6 bases and J by 1 base, and 19 bases separated the two germline ends. Germline CDR1 SGHTA, CDR2 FQGNSA. The CDR3 runs to 17 residues. CDR3 DNA: TGTGCCAGCAGACACCCCCCCCCAGAGCGCAGCAATCAGCCCCAGCATTTT. Encoded protein: CASRHPPPERSNQPQHF.